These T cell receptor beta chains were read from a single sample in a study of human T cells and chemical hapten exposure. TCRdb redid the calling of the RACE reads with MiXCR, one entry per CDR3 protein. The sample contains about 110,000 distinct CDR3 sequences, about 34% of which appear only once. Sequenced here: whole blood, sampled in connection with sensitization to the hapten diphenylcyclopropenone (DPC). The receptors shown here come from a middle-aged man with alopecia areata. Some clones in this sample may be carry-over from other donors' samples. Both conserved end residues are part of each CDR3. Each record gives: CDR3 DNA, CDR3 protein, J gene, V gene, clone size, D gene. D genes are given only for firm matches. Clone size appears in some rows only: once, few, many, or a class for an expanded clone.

TGTGCCAGCAGCCAAGGAGGTACAGATACGCAGTATTTT	CASSQGGTDTQYF	TRBJ2-3	TRBV2	NA	NA
TGCGCCAGCAGCCAAGACAGGGAGTACGAGCAGTACTTC	CASSQDREYEQYF	TRBJ2-7	TRBV4-3	NA	NA
TGTGCCATCAGCTCAAGCGGGACATTCACCGGGGAGCTGTTTTTT	CAISSSGTFTGELFF	TRBJ2-2	TRBV10-3	NA	NA
TGTGCCAGCAGCTTAGGGGGGCCACGGCGTACGCAGTATTTT	CASSLGGPRRTQYF	TRBJ2-3	TRBV7-9	NA	NA
TGTGCCAGCAGCTTAGACGGGGGGGGCTTCTATGGCTACACCTTC	CASSLDGGGFYGYTF	TRBJ1-2	TRBV7-9	NA	NA
TGTGCCAGCAGCACGATGGCGGGGGGGTACAATGAGCAGTTCTTC	CASSTMAGGYNEQFF	TRBJ2-1	TRBV6-2/TRBV6-3	NA	TRBD2
TGTGCCAGCAGCCCAATAGCGGGAAGGGCCGGGGAGCTGTTTTTT	CASSPIAGRAGELFF	TRBJ2-2	TRBV12-3/TRBV12-4	few	TRBD2
TGTGCCACCGAAGGGGGGAGGCGGAACTACGAGCAGTACTTC	CATEGGRRNYEQYF	TRBJ2-7	TRBV10-3	few	NA
TGTGCCAGCAGCTTAAGTTTAAGACTAGCGGACAATGAGCAGTTCTTC	CASSLSLRLADNEQFF	TRBJ2-1	TRBV7-9	NA	TRBD2
TGCAGGGGCGACAGGGGCACTGAAGCTTTCTTT	CRGDRGTEAFF	TRBJ1-1	TRBV20-1	NA	TRBD1
TGCGCCAGCAGCCAAGATCGGACGAGTACTGGGCGTGGCTACACCTTC	CASSQDRTSTGRGYTF	TRBJ1-2	TRBV4-3	NA	NA
TGTGCCACCAGTCACGGGACGGCCTCCCGTGGGGCCAACGTCCTGACTTTC	CATSHGTASRGANVLTF	TRBJ2-6	TRBV24-1	NA	NA
TGTGCCAGCAGCGTAACCGATCTGAGTTCCGGGGAGCTGTTTTTT	CASSVTDLSSGELFF	TRBJ2-2	TRBV9	few	NA
TGTGCCAGCAGCTTAGTACTAGCCACAGATACGCAGTATTTT	CASSLVLATDTQYF	TRBJ2-3	TRBV7-2	NA	NA
TGTGCCAGCAGCTTTTTTGAAAAGAACTATGGCTACACCTTC	CASSFFEKNYGYTF	TRBJ1-2	TRBV13	NA	NA